This T cell receptor beta chain was captured in a study of blood T cells in healthy people across ages. V was pared by 0 bases and J by 8 bases, with 13 bases between. The CDR3 contains 15 residues. The use of a sample-barcoded 5' primer and a J-beta primer mix characterized a second PCR of about 7 to 12 cycles. MiXCR, applied by TCRdb to the 5' RACE reads, yields one record per CDR3 protein. Of roughly 1,500,000 distinct CDR3 sequences in the sample, about 35% were seen once. This chain joins TRBV12-3 or TRBV12-4 and TRBJ1-4; D gene ambiguous. The sample was blood. This sequence was found in a woman aged 25 to 39 in good health. For the CDR3, the DNA is TGTGCCAGCAGTTTAGCCGGGCTGAGGGAAGAAAAACTGTTTTTT. Translated: CASSLAGLREEKLFF.